This TCR beta chain was retrieved from a study of cytomegalovirus exposure and HLA in healthy donors. TCRdb's copy holds only in-frame clones and misses some; the assay was immunoSEQ multiplex PCR. The sample includes 100,000 to 150,000 clones, roughly 89% of them seen just once. Trimming shortened V by 1 base and J by 5 bases, and 14 bases separated the two germline ends. Germline assignment: CDR1 SGHVS and CDR2 FQNEAQ. The CDR3 contains 15 residues. Sequenced input: PBMCs. V gene TRBV7-8 combines with J gene TRBJ1-1, with D unclear. The clonotype originates from a young woman in good health and CMV-seronegative. The CDR3 sequence is CASSLGPARGTEAFF. CDR3 sequence (DNA): TGTGCCAGCAGCTTAGGTCCGGCTCGAGGGACTGAAGCTTTCTTT.